What follows are 14 T cell receptor beta chains derived from one specimen sequenced in a study of sequential checkpoint blockade in melanoma. Sequencing was performed with immunoSEQ multiplex PCR; in TCRdb, only in-frame clones are kept and a portion is missing. Altogether 10,000 or so clones are present, about 80% being singletons, with the ten largest covering about 47%. Noted treatment: randomized to nivolumab then ipilimumab (arm A) or the reverse (arm B). The specimen was CD8+ T cells sorted from blood (inferred from file names), collected from a patient given nivolumab and ipilimumab in sequence. The receptors here all came from a human donor with melanoma.

This chain joins TRBV6-4 and TRBJ2-3, with TRBD2 matching over 9 bases. CDR3 size: 16 residues. V shed 4 bases and J 2 bases; nucleotides not matched to a gene: 7. Per the germline V gene, CDR1 is MRHNA and CDR2 is SNTAGT. The chain's CDR3 is CASSAVAGGPTDTQYF. In nucleotides, the CDR3 is TGTGCCAGCAGTGCAGTGGCGGGGGGGCCCACAGATACGCAGTATTTT.

The chain links TRBV21-1 to TRBJ2-7; the table gives TRBD2 as D, unverified against the DNA. TRBV21-1 is deemed a pseudogene. The CDR3 loop spans 17 amino acids. CDR3 in DNA: TGTGCCAGCAGCAAAGCGCTGTTAGCGGGGGGACCGTACGAGCAGTACTTC. It encodes CASSKALLAGGPYEQYF.

The chain couples TRBV15 to TRBJ2-1; TRBD1 might be the D (6 bases). Trimming removed 0 bases at V and 2 bases at J, with 8 bases between. The CDR3 length is 15 residues. Germline CDR1 reads LNHNV; CDR2 reads YYDKDF (reference sequence). This CDR3 reads CATSRDRGPYNEQFF. For the CDR3, the DNA is TGTGCCACCAGCAGAGACAGGGGTCCCTACAATGAGCAGTTCTTC.

This clone has a single count. The rearrangement links TRBV7-8 to TRBJ2-5; possible D gene TRBD1, 6 bases. The CDR3 is made up of 16 amino acids. Per germline, CDR1 SGHVS and CDR2 FQNEAQ. The V gene lost 2 bases and the J gene lost 3 bases, with 16 bases spanning the gap. As DNA, the CDR3 is TGTGCCAGCAGCTTAAATCGGGACACTGGAAAAGAGACCCAGTACTTC. Translation: CASSLNRDTGKETQYF.

The chain is built from TRBV28 and TRBJ2-3, with D possibly matching TRBD2 (6 bases). The CDR3 has 16 amino acids. Germline assignment: CDR1 MDHEN and CDR2 SYDVKM. The V and J ends lost 5 bases and 6 bases respectively, with 21 bases between them. In DNA, the CDR3 is TGTGCCAGCAGTAGCAAAATAGCGGTTCCTTCGGATACGCAGTATTTT. Protein: CASSSKIAVPSDTQYF.

The genes are TRBV5-4 and TRBJ1-3; D ambiguous. Germline values: CDR1 SGHNT, CDR2 YYREEE (reference sequence). The V end lost 0 bases, the J end lost 2 bases, and 6 bases lay between the germline ends. CDR3 length: 14 residues. This chain's CDR3 is CASSLGTAGNTIYF. The CDR3 DNA reads TGTGCCAGCAGCTTGGGTACGGCTGGAAACACCATATATTTT.

This chain uses TRBV7-6 with TRBJ2-1; TRBD1 agrees at 8 bases. V was pared by 2 bases and J by 7 bases, with 7 bases of the junction left unmatched. CDR1 and CDR2 from the germline V gene are SGHVS and FNYEAQ. CDR3 length: 15 amino acids. For the CDR3, the DNA is TGTGCCAGCAGCTTAACCAGGGGGCTGGGGAATGAGCAGTTCTTC. It encodes CASSLTRGLGNEQFF.

The chain links TRBV19 to TRBJ2-7; D is undetermined. CDR3 length equals 13 residues. V dropped 4 bases and J dropped 1 base, with 8 bases sitting between them. Germline values: CDR1 LNHDA, CDR2 SQIVND (reference sequence). For the CDR3, the DNA is TGTGCCAGTAGTAGCGGATTGTCCTACGAGCAGTACTTC. This translates into CASSSGLSYEQYF.

The V and J genes are TRBV5-1 and TRBJ1-1; D is uncertain. CDR3 length: 13 residues. In germline, CDR1 is SGHRS, CDR2 YFSETQ. With 5 bases removed from V and 1 base from J, the gap between germline ends came to 9 bases. This CDR3 is CASSAGSNTEAFF. CDR3 sequence (DNA): TGCGCCAGCAGTGCCGGGTCGAACACTGAAGCTTTCTTT.

The chain is built from TRBV29-1 and TRBJ2-1, with 11 bases matching TRBD2. CDR3 length: 16 amino acids. V lost 0 bases to trimming and J lost 9 bases; unmatched junction nucleotides: 10. Germline CDR1 reads SQVTM; CDR2 reads ANQGSEA. The CDR3 spells CSVEDEVSGGASEQFF. The CDR3 bases are TGCAGCGTTGAAGATGAGGTTAGCGGGGGGGCCTCTGAGCAGTTCTTC.

This chain joins TRBV5-6 and TRBJ2-1; maybe TRBD1 (6 bases). CDR1 is SGHDT, CDR2 YYEEEE, per germline. V lost 4 bases, J lost 0 bases, and 11 bases lay in between. CDR3 length: 15 amino acids. CDR3 DNA sequence: TGTGCCAGCAGCCAGGGGATCAGCTCCTACAATGAGCAGTTCTTC. This gives the protein CASSQGISSYNEQFF.

The chain has TRBV10-1 and TRBJ2-5; the match to TRBD2 covers 7 bases. CDR1 WNHNN and CDR2 SYGVQD come from the germline V gene (reference sequence). The CDR3 sequence is 18 residues long. Unmatched junction bases numbered 19, after V lost 5 bases and J lost 4 bases. In DNA, the CDR3 is TGCGCCAGCAGTTTCGGGCCTATCGGGACTAAAGGGGCAGAGACCCAGTACTTC. This encodes CASSFGPIGTKGAETQYF.

The rearrangement joins TRBV6-5 to TRBJ2-5; possible D gene TRBD1, 5 bases. This CDR3 contains 15 residues. Trimming stripped 6 bases from V and 2 bases from J, with 16 bases between. Germline CDR1 reads MNHEY; CDR2 reads SVGAGI. This CDR3 reads CASSHTTAKQETQYF. The CDR3 nucleotides read TGTGCCAGCAGCCACACGACAGCTAAACAAGAGACCCAGTACTTC.

The genes are TRBV7-6 and TRBJ2-1; D not certain. From germline, CDR1 is SGHVS and CDR2 FNYEAQ. This CDR3 comprises 13 residues. Deletions cut 5 bases from V and 1 base from J, with 6 bases between. The DNA of the CDR3 is TGTGCCAGCAGCCCCAGTTCCTACAATGAGCAGTTCTTC. It yields the protein CASSPSSYNEQFF.